This T cell receptor beta chain appears in the sequencing data of a study of T cell responses to AZD1222 COVID-19 vaccine. General study points: Just a handful of AZD1222 recipients were seropositive at baseline.

A note on this clone: No antigen is known for it.

The CDR3 is 14 residues long. The V end lost 3 bases, the J end lost 1 base, and 9 bases lay between the germline ends. Germline V CDR1 and CDR2: SGHRS, YFSETQ. The assay was immunoSEQ multiplex PCR, and TCRdb's table has in-frame clones only and misses some. The sample includes under 200,000 clones, about 88% of them seen just once. The origin of this receptor is an adult in good health. The chain joins TRBV5-1 to TRBJ2-3; D ambiguous. The input for sequencing was peripheral blood, taken on day 0 of AZD1222 vaccination. The DNA of the CDR3 is TGCGCCAGCAGCTCTGCTCAGGGCACAGATACGCAGTATTTT. Protein: CASSSAQGTDTQYF.